Listed below are T cell receptor beta chains from one sample, sequenced in a study of blood T cell repertoires in COVID-19. Sequencing was performed with immunoSEQ multiplex PCR; in TCRdb, only in-frame clones are kept and a portion is missing. The top ten hold about 1.9% of the sample, which has approximately 120,000 clones, 80% to 95% seen once. Sequenced input: peripheral blood. The receptors stem from a man aged 45-65 years with COVID-19, enrolled during active disease. The CDR3 runs from the conserved cysteine through the conserved F or W. The order of the fields is J gene, V gene, CDR3 protein.

TRBJ1-2 TRBV6-6 CASSFRDTGYTF
TRBJ2-1 TRBV4-2 CASSHGLALDNEQFF
TRBJ2-1 TRBV27 CASQRGLSSYNEQFF
TRBJ2-7 TRBV9 CASSVDRGDEQYF
TRBJ1-3 TRBV18 CASSPSSGLGSGNTIYF
TRBJ1-2 TRBV30 CAWSTDSTYTF
TRBJ2-1 TRBV7-3 CASSLNPMENVQFF
TRBJ1-5 TRBV6-2/TRBV6-3 CASSSRSNQPQHF
TRBJ2-5 TRBV7-9 CASSAGLAGETQYF
TRBJ1-5 TRBV11-2 CASSPGQGLVGNQPQHF
TRBJ2-3 TRBV7-9 CASSYPTSGSTDTQYF
TRBJ1-5 TRBV6-2/TRBV6-3 CASSYQGNSNQPQHF
TRBJ2-3 TRBV4-1 CASSRTRLAGGSDTQYF
TRBJ2-3 TRBV29-1 CSARTSGDTQYF
TRBJ2-3 TRBV28 CASSLVRGPDTQYF
TRBJ1-5 TRBV30 CAWSAPGLRPGQPQHF
TRBJ1-1 TRBV20-1 CSANSNTEAFF
TRBJ1-2 TRBV4-2 CASSQELPGQLYGYTF
TRBJ2-7 TRBV25-1 CASSMDRVPYEQYF
TRBJ2-7 TRBV27 CASRRHGQGIYEQYF
TRBJ2-3 TRBV11-1 CASSLGLGTDTQYF
TRBJ2-7 TRBV28 CASVGGSSYEQYF
TRBJ2-2 TRBV20-1 CSASAKPGTGELFF
TRBJ1-1 TRBV18 CASSPYTIGDTEAFF
TRBJ2-2 TRBV19 CASFPHGQGYGELFF
TRBJ2-7 TRBV4-1 CASSQGRANSYEQYF
TRBJ2-2 TRBV9 CASSDWDRAGTGELFF
TRBJ1-6 TRBV30 CAWTSGLREGVSSPLHF
TRBJ2-5 TRBV5-1 CASRERAVETQYF
TRBJ2-1 TRBV5-1 CASSPWPGGRGNEQFF
TRBJ2-5 TRBV11-1 CASSFASGRETQYF
TRBJ2-7 TRBV11-2 CASRDLQRYEQYF
TRBJ2-5 TRBV29-1 CSVVVQVIETQYF
TRBJ2-3 TRBV3-1/TRBV3-2 CASSPKGTYTQYF
TRBJ1-1 TRBV11-2 CASRSLQVVTEAFF
TRBJ1-4 TRBV7-8 CASSSGYSLATNEKLFF
TRBJ2-1 TRBV5-1 CASSFARRDNEQFF
TRBJ1-5 TRBV30 CAWSSQVVQPQHF
TRBJ2-1 TRBV5-1 CASSVSGSNNEQFF
TRBJ1-2 TRBV6-5 CASSYSRDFRSGYTF
TRBJ1-6 TRBV7-6 CASSAGGTGNSPLHF
TRBJ2-7 TRBV19 CASSILHATSGSYEQYF
TRBJ2-2 TRBV4-1 CASSHLSGTGGFAGELFF
TRBJ2-7 TRBV2 CASSLTSGPNYEQYF
TRBJ2-5 TRBV5-1 CASSLGAGIIVTQYF
TRBJ2-5 TRBV7-2 CASSIFQGETQYF
TRBJ2-3 TRBV6-6 CASNRGTDTQYF
TRBJ1-2 TRBV7-9 CASSLDGTYGYTF
TRBJ2-1 TRBV9 CASSRTSDKHSYNEQFF
TRBJ2-3 TRBV29-1 CSVMGGLAGLTDTQYF
TRBJ1-1 TRBV5-1 CASRPQGEVTEAFF
TRBJ1-5 TRBV27 CASSPWTGGDQPQHF
TRBJ2-3 TRBV6-2/TRBV6-3 CASSYSSQGGTDTQYF
TRBJ2-7 TRBV7-8 CASSYTSDSYEQYF
TRBJ2-5 TRBV10-3 CAISDWTGSRETQYF
TRBJ2-1 TRBV29-1 CSSSWTGLGDEQFF
TRBJ1-5 TRBV5-8 CASSLATGWRNQPQHF
TRBJ1-1 TRBV29-1 CSVYDSHTEAFF
TRBJ2-1 TRBV29-1 CSVGGNEQFF